This T cell receptor beta chain was captured in a study of T cell changes during pregnancy in multiple sclerosis. The method was immunoSEQ multiplex PCR; TCRdb's version includes in-frame clones alone and lacks a portion of them. This sample has over 45,000 clones; 80% to 95% occur once, and the top ten carry about 2.9%. The source material was peripheral blood, sampled in the third trimester of pregnancy. This sequence was found in a female donor in good health, enrolled as a control in a pregnancy study.

In DNA form, the CDR3 reads TGCGCCAGCAGTGAGGGGGCGGGAGGGCGAGATACGCAGTATTTT. It codes for CASSEGAGGRDTQYF. The rearrangement joins TRBV10-2 to TRBJ2-3; 9 bases align to TRBD2. CDR1 is WSHSY, CDR2 SAAADI, per germline. This CDR3 contains 15 residues. V lost 2 bases, J lost 5 bases, and 5 bases stayed unmatched.